This is a list of T cell receptor beta chains from one sample in a study of tumor-infiltrating lymphocytes in oesophageal squamous cell carcinoma. TCRdb recomputed calls from the PCR reads with MiXCR, one row per CDR3 protein. In the table there are about 14,000 distinct CDR3 sequences, 46% of which are singletons. The specimen sequenced was blood. The receptors stem from a male donor with esophageal squamous cell carcinoma. CDR3s include the opening cysteine and the closing phenylalanine or tryptophan. Each record gives: J gene, V gene, CDR3 length, clone size, D gene, CDR3 DNA, CDR3 protein. D genes are given only for firm matches. Clone sizes are given selectively: once, few, many, or a class where the clone is expanded.

TRBJ2-7,TRBV28,14,few,TRBD1,TGTGCCAGCCACGTATCAGGACAGGGCAACGAGCAGTACTTC,CASHVSGQGNEQYF
TRBJ2-7,TRBV27,14,-,-,TGTGCCAGCAGTCCCTGGGCCAAACCCTACGAGCAGTACTTC,CASSPWAKPYEQYF
TRBJ2-5,TRBV7-3,19,once,TRBD1,TGTGCCAGCAGCCCCCCAAGACCGGGACAGGGCAGCCCCCAAGAGACCCAGTACTTC,CASSPPRPGQGSPQETQYF
TRBJ2-7,TRBV27,13,many,TRBD2,TGTGCCAGCAGAACTAGCGGGAGGTCCGAGCAGTACTTC,CASRTSGRSEQYF
TRBJ2-1,TRBV7-8,14,-,-,TGTGCCAGCAGCTTAGTTGGACTAAACGATGAGCAGTTCTTC,CASSLVGLNDEQFF
TRBJ1-5,TRBV12-3/TRBV12-4,14,-,-,TGTGCCAGCAGTATGCCAGGGTACGGGCAGCCCCAGCATTTT,CASSMPGYGQPQHF
TRBJ2-5,TRBV6-1,14,-,-,TGCGCCAGCAGTGAGACTGCTCCAAGGGGGACCCAGTACTTC,CASSETAPRGTQYF
TRBJ2-2,TRBV27,13,many,-,TGTGCCAGCAGCAGCCTCGTGACCGGGGAGCTGTTTTTT,CASSSLVTGELFF
TRBJ2-3,TRBV6-1,14,medium-sized,-,TGTGCCACCAAGTTTGGGGGTCCCACAGATACGCAGTATTTT,CATKFGGPTDTQYF
TRBJ2-1,TRBV6-5,12,-,-,TGTGCCAGCAGTGCCCCGGGATATGAGCAGTTCTTC,CASSAPGYEQFF
TRBJ2-1,TRBV28,15,many,TRBD1,TGTGCCAGCAGCTCAACCGGGACAGGGGGCAATGAGCAGTTCTTC,CASSSTGTGGNEQFF
TRBJ2-1,TRBV6-5,13,-,-,TGTGCCAGCAGTTACTGGCTAGCCCATGAGCAGTTCTTC,CASSYWLAHEQFF
TRBJ2-1,TRBV11-2,12,-,-,TGTGCCAGCAGCGCGTCCCGCTACGAGCAGTTCTTC,CASSASRYEQFF
TRBJ2-1,TRBV7-3,14,-,-,TGTGCCAGCAGTCCAGAGACCAGTTACAATGAGCAGTTCTTC,CASSPETSYNEQFF
TRBJ2-7,TRBV9,16,-,-,TGTGCCAGCAGCGTAGGGGAGCGGAGCAGTTACTACGAGCAGTACTTC,CASSVGERSSYYEQYF
TRBJ2-1,TRBV24-1,15,-,-,TGTGCCACCAGTGGGGCCCCCCTCTATAACAATGAGCAGTTCTTC,CATSGAPLYNNEQFF
TRBJ1-1,TRBV5-5,14,-,-,TGTGCCAGCAGCTTGGATGTCTCGAACACTGAAGCTTTCTTT,CASSLDVSNTEAFF
TRBJ2-1,TRBV7-9,15,-,-,TGTGCCAGCAGCTTAGTGGGAACCTCCTACAATGAGCAGTTCTTC,CASSLVGTSYNEQFF
TRBJ2-1,TRBV12-3/TRBV12-4,13,once,TRBD1,TGTGCCAGCAGTGGACAGGGGAGCAATGAGCAGTTCTTC,CASSGQGSNEQFF
TRBJ2-3,TRBV6-2/TRBV6-3,18,-,TRBD2,TGTGCCAGCAGCGTTCTAGCGGGGGCTCCGTCTAGCACAGATACGCAGTATTTT,CASSVLAGAPSSTDTQYF
TRBJ1-6,TRBV27,17,-,TRBD1,TGTGCCAGCAGTTGGGGACAGGGGGCCTCCTATAATTCACCCCTCCACTTT,CASSWGQGASYNSPLHF
TRBJ2-1,TRBV28,12,-,TRBD1,TGTGCCAGCAAAGGACAGGGAGGAGAGCAGTTCTTC,CASKGQGGEQFF
TRBJ2-1,TRBV12-3/TRBV12-4,15,many,TRBD1,TGTGCCAGCAGTTTCGCTCCGGACAGGGGCGAACCCCTCCACTTC,CASSFAPDRGEPLHF
TRBJ2-5,TRBV28,14,-,-,TGTGCCAGCAGTAGATTAGACAGACAAGAGACCCAGTACTTC,CASSRLDRQETQYF
TRBJ2-1,TRBV28,15,medium-sized,TRBD1,TGTGCCAGCAGGTCTGGGACAGGGGGCTACAATGAGCAGTTCTTC,CASRSGTGGYNEQFF
TRBJ2-1,TRBV10-1,15,many,TRBD1,TGCGCCAGCAGTCCTGGACAGGGGGGGCAGAATGAGCAGTTCTTC,CASSPGQGGQNEQFF
TRBJ1-2,TRBV7-8,15,few,-,TGTGCCAGCAGCTTAGAACCAGGGCTTGGCTATGGCTACACCTTC,CASSLEPGLGYGYTF
TRBJ2-5,TRBV19,14,many,TRBD1,TGTGCCAGTAGCAGAAAGGGGGCAGACAATGAGCAGTACTTC,CASSRKGADNEQYF
TRBJ2-6,TRBV28,14,few,-,TGTGCCAGCAGTATAGTGGCTGGGGCCAACGTCCTGACTTTC,CASSIVAGANVLTF
TRBJ2-1,TRBV12-3/TRBV12-4,15,-,TRBD2,TGTGCCAGCAGTTGGGATAGCGGGAGTACCGGGGAGCTGTACTTC,CASSWDSGSTGELYF
TRBJ2-5,TRBV28,16,-,TRBD1,TGTGCCAGCAGTTCTCCCGGACAGGGAGCCCTCCGGACCCAGTACTTC,CASSSPGQGALRTQYF
TRBJ2-5,TRBV2,13,-,-,TGTGCCAGCAGTGCTGGACTTGGAGAGACCCAGTACTTC,CASSAGLGETQYF
TRBJ2-5,TRBV5-1,16,-,TRBD1,TGCGCCAGCAGGTTGGGGCCGGGACAGGAACAAGAGACCCAGTACTTC,CASRLGPGQEQETQYF
TRBJ2-5,TRBV7-4,11,once,-,TGTGCCAGCAGCGCTGGACAGACCCAGTACTTC,CASSAGQTQYF
TRBJ2-5,TRBV7-6,15,-,TRBD2,TGTGCCAGCAGCTCCGGGACTAGCGGGAAGGTGGAGCTGTACTTC,CASSSGTSGKVELYF
TRBJ1-1,TRBV7-8,13,-,TRBD1,TGTGCCAGCAGGCGGACAGGCTACACTGAAGCTTTCTTT,CASRRTGYTEAFF
TRBJ1-1,TRBV28,14,-,TRBD1,TGTGCCACCAGGGGGGCCGGCGGGGACACTGAAGCTTTCTTT,CATRGAGGDTEAFF
TRBJ2-2,TRBV7-6,12,-,-,TGTGCCAGCAGCATCGGAGCCGGGGAGCTGTTTTTT,CASSIGAGELFF
TRBJ2-3,TRBV5-1,16,-,-,TGCGCCAGCAGCTTGGGGCTAGCAACTAGCACAGATACGCAGTATTTT,CASSLGLATSTDTQYF
TRBJ1-2,TRBV6-1,11,many,-,TGTGCCAGCAGGACAAACTATGGCTACACCTTC,CASRTNYGYTF
TRBJ1-2,TRBV11-1,14,-,TRBD1,TGTGCCAGCAGAGGGGACAGTCTCCTCTATGGCTACACCTTC,CASRGDSLLYGYTF
TRBJ2-7,TRBV7-9,13,many,-,TGTGCCAGCAGTCCAGCGGAGTTCTACGAGCAGTACTTC,CASSPAEFYEQYF
TRBJ2-1,TRBV5-1,14,many,-,TGCGCCAGCAGCGATAGGACGGCCTACAATGAGCAGTTCTTC,CASSDRTAYNEQFF
TRBJ2-1,TRBV10-3,11,once,-,TGTGCCATCAGTGAGGGGACGGAGCAGTTCTTC,CAISEGTEQFF
TRBJ2-5,TRBV4-2,15,many,TRBD1,TGTGCCAGCAGCCAGGGACAGGGAACGGGAGAGACCCAGTACTTC,CASSQGQGTGETQYF
TRBJ2-4,TRBV7-3,13,-,TRBD2,TGTGCCAGCAGCTTAGAGGGACTAAGCATTCAGTACTTC,CASSLEGLSIQYF
TRBJ2-7,TRBV7-2,13,many,-,TGTGCCAGCACCCGATCAAGGACCTACGAGCAGTACTTC,CASTRSRTYEQYF
TRBJ2-5,TRBV12-3/TRBV12-4,15,-,TRBD2,TGTGCCAGCAGGTTACTAGCGGGAGTGGGAGAGACCCAGTACTTC,CASRLLAGVGETQYF
TRBJ2-7,TRBV5-1,13,few,-,TGCGCCAGCAGCTTGGTTGCTAGCCCTGAGCAGTACTTC,CASSLVASPEQYF
TRBJ2-5,TRBV11-3,13,medium-sized,TRBD1,TGTGCCAGCGGAAGACAGGGGCAAGAGACCCAGTACTTC,CASGRQGQETQYF